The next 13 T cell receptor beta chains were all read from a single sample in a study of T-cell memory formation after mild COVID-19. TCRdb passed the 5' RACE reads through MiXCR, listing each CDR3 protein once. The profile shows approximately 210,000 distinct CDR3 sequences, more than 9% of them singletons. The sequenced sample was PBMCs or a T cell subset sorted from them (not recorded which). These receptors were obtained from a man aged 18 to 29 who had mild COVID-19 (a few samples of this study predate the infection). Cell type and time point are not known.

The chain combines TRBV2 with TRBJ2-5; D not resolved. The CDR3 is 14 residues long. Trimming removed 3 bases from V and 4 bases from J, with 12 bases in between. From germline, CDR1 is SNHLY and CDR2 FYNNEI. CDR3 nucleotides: TGTGCCAGCAGTGAGGGGAACGCCCTAGAGACCCAGTACTTC. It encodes CASSEGNALETQYF.

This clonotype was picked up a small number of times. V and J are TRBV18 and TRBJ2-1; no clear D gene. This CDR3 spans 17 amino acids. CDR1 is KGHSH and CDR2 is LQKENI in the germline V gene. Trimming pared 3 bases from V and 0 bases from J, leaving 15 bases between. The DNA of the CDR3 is TGTGCCAGCTCACCTTTTTACGGACGGAGCTCCTACAATGAGCAGTTCTTC. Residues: CASSPFYGRSSYNEQFF.

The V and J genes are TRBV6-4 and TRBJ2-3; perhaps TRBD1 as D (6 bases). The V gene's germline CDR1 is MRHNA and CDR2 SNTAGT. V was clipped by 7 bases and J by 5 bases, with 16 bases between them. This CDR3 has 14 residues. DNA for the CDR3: TGTGCCAGCAAGGCCCGGGCAGGGGTAGATACGCAGTATTTT. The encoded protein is CASKARAGVDTQYF.

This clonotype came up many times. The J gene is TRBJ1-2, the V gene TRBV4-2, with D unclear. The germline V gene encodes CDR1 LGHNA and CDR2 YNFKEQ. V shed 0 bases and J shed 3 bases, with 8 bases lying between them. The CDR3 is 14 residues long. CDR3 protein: CASSQDRGDYGYTF. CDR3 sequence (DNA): TGTGCCAGCAGCCAAGATCGCGGGGACTATGGCTACACCTTC.

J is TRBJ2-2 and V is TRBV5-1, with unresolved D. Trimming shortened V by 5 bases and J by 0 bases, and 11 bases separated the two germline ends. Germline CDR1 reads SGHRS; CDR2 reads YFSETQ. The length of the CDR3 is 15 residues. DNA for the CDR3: TGCGCCAGCAGTCGAGACACCCCGAACACCGGGGAGCTGTTTTTT. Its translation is CASSRDTPNTGELFF. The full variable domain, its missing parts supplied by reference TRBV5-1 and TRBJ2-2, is KAGVTQTPRYLIKTRGQQVTLSCSPISGHRSVSWYQQTPGQGLQFLFEYFSETQRNKGNFPGRFSGRQFSNSRSEMNVSTLELGDSALYLCASSRDTPNTGELFFGEGSRLTVL.

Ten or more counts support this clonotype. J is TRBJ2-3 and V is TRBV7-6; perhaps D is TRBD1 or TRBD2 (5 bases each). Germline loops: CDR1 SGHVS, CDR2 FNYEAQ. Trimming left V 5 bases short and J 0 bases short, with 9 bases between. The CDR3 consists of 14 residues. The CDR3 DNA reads TGTGCCAGCAGCCCGGGACCGAGCACAGATACGCAGTATTTT. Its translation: CASSPGPSTDTQYF.

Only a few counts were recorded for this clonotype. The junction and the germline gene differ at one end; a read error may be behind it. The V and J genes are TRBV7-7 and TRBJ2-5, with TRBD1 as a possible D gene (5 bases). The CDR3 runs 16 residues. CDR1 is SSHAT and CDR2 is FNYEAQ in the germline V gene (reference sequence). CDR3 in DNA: TGTGCTAGCAGCTTGGCTCGGGTCAGCCCAGGGGAGACCCAGTACTTC. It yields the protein CASSLARVSPGETQYF.

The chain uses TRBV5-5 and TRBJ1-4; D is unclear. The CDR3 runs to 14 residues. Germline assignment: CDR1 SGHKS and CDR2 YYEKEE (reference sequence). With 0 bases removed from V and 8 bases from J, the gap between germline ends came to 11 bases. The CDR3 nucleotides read TGTGCCAGCAGCTTGGCCGTAGGGCCGGAAAAACTGTTTTTT. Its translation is CASSLAVGPEKLFF.

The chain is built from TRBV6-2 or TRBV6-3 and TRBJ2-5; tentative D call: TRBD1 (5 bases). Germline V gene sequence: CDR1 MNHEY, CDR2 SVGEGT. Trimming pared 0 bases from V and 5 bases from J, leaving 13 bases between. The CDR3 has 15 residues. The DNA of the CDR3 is TGTGCCAGCAGTTACTCGTCTGCCAGGGCGGAGACCCAGTACTTC. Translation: CASSYSSARAETQYF.

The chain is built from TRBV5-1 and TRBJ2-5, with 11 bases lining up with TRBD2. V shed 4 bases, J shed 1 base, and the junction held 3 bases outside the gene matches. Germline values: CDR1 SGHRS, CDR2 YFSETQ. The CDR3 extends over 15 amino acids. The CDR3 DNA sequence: TGCGCCAGCAGCCAACTAGCGGGGGCCCAAGAGACCCAGTACTTC. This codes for CASSQLAGAQETQYF.

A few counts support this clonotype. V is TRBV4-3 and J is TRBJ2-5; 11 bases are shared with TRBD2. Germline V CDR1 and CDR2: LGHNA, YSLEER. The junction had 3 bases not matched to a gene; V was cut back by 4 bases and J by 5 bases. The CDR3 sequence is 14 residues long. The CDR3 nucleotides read TGCGCCAGCAGCCGTAGCGGGGGGGGTGAGACCCAGTACTTC. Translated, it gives CASSRSGGGETQYF.

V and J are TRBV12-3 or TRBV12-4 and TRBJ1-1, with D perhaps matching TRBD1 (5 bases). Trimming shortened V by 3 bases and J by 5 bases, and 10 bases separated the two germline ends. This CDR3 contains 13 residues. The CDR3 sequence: CASSLGDRTEAFF. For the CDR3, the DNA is TGTGCCAGCAGTTTGGGGGATAGAACTGAAGCTTTCTTT.

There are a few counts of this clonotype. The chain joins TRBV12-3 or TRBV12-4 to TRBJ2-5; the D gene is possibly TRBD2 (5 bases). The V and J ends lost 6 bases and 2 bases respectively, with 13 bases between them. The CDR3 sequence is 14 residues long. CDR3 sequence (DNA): TGTGCCAGCAGCCAACGCGAGGGACAAGAGACCCAGTACTTC. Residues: CASSQREGQETQYF.